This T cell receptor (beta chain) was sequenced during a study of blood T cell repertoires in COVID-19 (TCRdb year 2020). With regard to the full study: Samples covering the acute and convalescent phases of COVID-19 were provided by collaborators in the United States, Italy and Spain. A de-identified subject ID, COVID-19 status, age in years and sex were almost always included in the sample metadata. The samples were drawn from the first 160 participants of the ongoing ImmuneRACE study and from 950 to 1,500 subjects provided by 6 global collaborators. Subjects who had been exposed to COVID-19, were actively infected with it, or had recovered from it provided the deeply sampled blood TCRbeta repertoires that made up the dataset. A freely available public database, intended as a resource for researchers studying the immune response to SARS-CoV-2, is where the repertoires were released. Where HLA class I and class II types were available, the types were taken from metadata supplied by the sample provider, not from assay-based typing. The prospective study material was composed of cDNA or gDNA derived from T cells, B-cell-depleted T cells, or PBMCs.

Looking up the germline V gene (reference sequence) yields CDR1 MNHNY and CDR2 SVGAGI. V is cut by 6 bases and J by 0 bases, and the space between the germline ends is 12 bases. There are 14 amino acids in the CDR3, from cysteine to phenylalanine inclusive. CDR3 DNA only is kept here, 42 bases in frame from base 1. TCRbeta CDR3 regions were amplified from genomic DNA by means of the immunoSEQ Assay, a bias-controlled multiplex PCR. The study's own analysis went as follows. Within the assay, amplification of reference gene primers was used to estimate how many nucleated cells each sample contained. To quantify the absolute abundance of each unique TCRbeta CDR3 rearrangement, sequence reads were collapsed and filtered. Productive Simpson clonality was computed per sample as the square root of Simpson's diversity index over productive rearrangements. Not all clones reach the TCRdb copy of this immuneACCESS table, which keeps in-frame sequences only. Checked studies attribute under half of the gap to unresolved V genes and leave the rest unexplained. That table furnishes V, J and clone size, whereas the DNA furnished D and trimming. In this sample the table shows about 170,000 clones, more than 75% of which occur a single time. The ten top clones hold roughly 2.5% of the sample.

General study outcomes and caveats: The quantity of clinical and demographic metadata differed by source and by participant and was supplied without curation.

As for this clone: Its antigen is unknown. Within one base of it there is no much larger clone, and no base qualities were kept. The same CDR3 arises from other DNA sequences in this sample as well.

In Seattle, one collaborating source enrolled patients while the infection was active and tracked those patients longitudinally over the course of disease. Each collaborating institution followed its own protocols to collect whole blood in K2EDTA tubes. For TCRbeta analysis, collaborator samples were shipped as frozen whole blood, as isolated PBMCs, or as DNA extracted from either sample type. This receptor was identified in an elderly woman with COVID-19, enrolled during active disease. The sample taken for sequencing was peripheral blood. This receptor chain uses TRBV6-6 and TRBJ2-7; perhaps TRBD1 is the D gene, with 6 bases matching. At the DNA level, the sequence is TGTGCCAGCAGGACCGGGACAAACTCCTACGAGCAGTACTTC. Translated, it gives CASRTGTNSYEQYF.